The sequence of this T cell receptor (beta chain) was determined in a study of blood T cell repertoires in COVID-19. Study at large: T cells, B-cell-depleted T cells, or PBMCs supplied cDNA or gDNA.

Germline assignment: CDR1 MDHEN and CDR2 SYDVKM. Trimming took 7 bases from V and 7 from J, leaving 14 bases between them. The CDR3 is 12 amino acids. Authors' analysis steps: How many nucleated cells were present was estimated from reference gene primer amplification. The table came from immunoSEQ multiplex PCR; TCRdb's copy has only in-frame clones and leaves some out. From that table come the V and J calls and clone size; the DNA was used to work out D and trimming. The sample has about 170,000 clones, about 80% seen once. The origin of this receptor is a man in his 70s with active or convalescent COVID-19. The sequencing sample was made of peripheral blood. The chain employs TRBV28 and TRBJ2-7, with a possible D match to TRBD2 (5 bases). CDR3 region: CASKEVSGEQYF. CDR3 nucleotide sequence: TGTGCCAGCAAGGAGGTCTCTGGGGAGCAGTACTTC.